One and the same sample provided the 25 T cell receptor beta chains below, sequenced in a study of blood T cell repertoires in COVID-19. The table came from immunoSEQ multiplex PCR; TCRdb's copy has only in-frame clones and leaves some out. The sample includes 180,000 or so clones, roughly 84% of them seen just once. The specimen sequenced was PBMCs or T cells enriched from blood (not recorded which). The receptors come from a man in his forties who had recovered from COVID-19.

The chain joins TRBV9 to TRBJ1-1, with TRBD1 identical over 7 bases. CDR1 SGDLS and CDR2 YYNGEE come from the germline V gene. With 4 bases clipped from V and 1 base from J, the junction kept 7 bases outside the gene matches. This CDR3 spans 15 amino acids. CDR3 in DNA: TGTGCCAGCAGCCCTCCTGAGGGGGCGAACACTGAAGCTTTCTTT. This codes for CASSPPEGANTEAFF. The full variable domain, completed using reference TRBV9 and TRBJ1-1, is DSGVTQTPKHLITATGQRVTLRCSPRSGDLSVYWYQQSLDQGLQFLIQYYNGEERAKGNILERFSAQQFPDLHSELNLSSLELGDSALYFCASSPPEGANTEAFFGQGTRLTVV.

The V and J genes are TRBV14 and TRBJ2-3; 8 nucleotides align to TRBD2. This CDR3 has 18 residues. V lost 0 bases and J lost 2; bases outside the gene matches: 10. Germline CDR1 reads SGHDN; CDR2 reads FVKESK. The CDR3 protein is CASSQDFYSGGPTDTQYF. The DNA of the CDR3 is TGTGCCAGCAGCCAAGATTTTTACAGCGGGGGTCCCACAGATACGCAGTATTTT.

The CDR3 DNA is TGTGCCAGCAGCTCCCGTGGCGGCTACACCTTC. Its translation is CASSSRGGYTF. The chain combines TRBV7-9 with TRBJ1-2; no definite D call. The CDR3 spans 11 residues. Between the trimmed V and J ends, which lost 4 bases and 8 bases, there was a span of 8 bases. The germline CDR1 and CDR2 sequences are SEHNR and FQNEAQ (reference sequence).

The gene calls are TRBV6-5 and TRBJ1-1; D is unclear. The germline V gene encodes CDR1 MNHEY and CDR2 SVGAGI. This CDR3 is 15 amino acids long. Trimming took off 0 bases at V and 0 bases at J, with 8 bases between the two ends. The CDR3 region has the DNA TGTGCCAGCAGTTACTCGATCCAGATGAACACTGAAGCTTTCTTT. Protein sequence: CASSYSIQMNTEAFF.

The gene calls are TRBV15 and TRBJ2-2; 10 nucleotides match TRBD1. CDR3 size: 16 residues. CDR1 LNHNV and CDR2 YYDKDF come from the germline V gene (reference sequence). V lost 3 bases, J lost 5 bases, and 6 bases stayed unmatched. The CDR3 bases are TGTGCCACCAGCAGGGCCGGGACAGGGGTTACCGGGGAGCTGTTTTTT. Translating gives CATSRAGTGVTGELFF.

The rearrangement joins TRBV4-3 to TRBJ2-3; D gene ambiguous. V dropped 4 bases and J dropped 6 bases, with 17 bases sitting between them. This CDR3 has 15 amino acids. CDR1 LGHNA and CDR2 YSLEER come from the germline V gene. CDR3 DNA sequence: TGCGCCAGCAGCCTGGAGCGATCCCCCGGGGATACGCAGTATTTT. Translation gives CASSLERSPGDTQYF.

CDR3 protein: CASSLAEQQPQHF. As DNA, the CDR3 is TGTGCCAGCAGCTTGGCAGAACAGCAGCCCCAGCATTTT. The chain combines TRBV7-2 with TRBJ1-5, with D unclear. CDR1 is SGHTA, CDR2 FQGNSA, per germline. V was clipped by 3 bases and J by 7 bases, with 10 bases between them. The CDR3 sequence is 13 residues long. Full variable domain (remainder filled in from reference TRBV7-2 and TRBJ1-5): GAGVSQSPSNKVTEKGKDVELRCDPISGHTALYWYRQSLGQGLEFLIYFQGNSAPDKSGLPSDRFSAERTGGSVSTLTIQRTQQEDSAVYLCASSLAEQQPQHFGDGTRLSIL.

This chain uses TRBV27 with TRBJ1-1, with a weak D call TRBD1 (5 bases). The CDR3 has 15 amino acids. The germline gives CDR1 MNHEY, CDR2 SMNVEV (reference sequence). Trimming left V 3 bases short and J 1 base short, with 12 bases between. CDR3 DNA: TGTGCCAGCAGTTTCGACCTCAGGGAGAACACTGAAGCTTTCTTT. Translation gives CASSFDLRENTEAFF.

In this sample, this clone turned up once. The CDR3 DNA reads as TGTGCCAGCAGCTGGGGCCTTAACAACTACGAGCAGTACTTC. Protein product: CASSWGLNNYEQYF. This sequence joins TRBV6-5 and TRBJ2-7, with D perhaps matching TRBD1 (5 bases). V shed 6 bases and J shed 3 bases, with 15 bases lying between them. The germline V gene encodes CDR1 MNHEY and CDR2 SVGAGI. The CDR3 sequence is 14 residues long.

This chain connects TRBV5-1 to TRBJ1-5; no definite D call. Germline V gene lookup returns CDR1 SGHRS and CDR2 YFSETQ. The CDR3 loop spans 15 amino acids. Trimming removed 0 bases at V and 4 bases at J, with 11 bases between. CDR3 loop: CASSLAPTGNQPQHF. CDR3 DNA sequence: TGCGCCAGCAGCTTGGCCCCAACCGGGAATCAGCCCCAGCATTTT.

The rearrangement uses TRBV7-7 and TRBJ2-5; tentatively, D is TRBD1 (5 bases). Trimming left V 5 bases short and J 1 base short, with 8 bases between. CDR1 and CDR2 (germline): SSHAT, FNYEAQ (reference sequence). The CDR3 runs 13 residues. The CDR3: CASSQGVQETQYF. As DNA, the CDR3 is TGTGCCAGCAGCCAGGGCGTCCAAGAGACCCAGTACTTC.

This sequence joins TRBV9 and TRBJ2-5, with 9 bases identical to TRBD1. Germline CDR1 SGDLS, CDR2 YYNGEE. CDR3 length equals 15 residues. With 4 bases clipped from V and 5 bases from J, the junction kept 9 bases outside the gene matches. Here the CDR3 reads CASSPSPTGGETQYF. CDR3 bases: TGTGCCAGCAGCCCCTCGCCGACAGGGGGTGAGACCCAGTACTTC.

This clone was picked up many times. The chain carries TRBV5-1 and TRBJ2-3; 9 bases fit TRBD2. V lost 3 bases to trimming and J lost 2 bases; unmatched junction nucleotides: 4. Germline assignment: CDR1 SGHRS and CDR2 YFSETQ. This CDR3 is built from 15 residues. CDR3 sequence: CASSSGTSTTDTQYF. The CDR3 DNA follows: TGCGCCAGCAGCTCCGGGACTAGCACCACAGATACGCAGTATTTT.

This chain joins TRBV4-1 and TRBJ1-3, with 8 bases lining up with TRBD1. The J segment lost 3 bases and the V segment lost 4 bases, leaving 5 bases of the junction unmatched. This CDR3 has 15 amino acids. Germline CDR1 and CDR2: MGHRA and YSYEKL. The CDR3 loop reads CASSLGQGFGNTIYF. As DNA, the CDR3 is TGCGCCAGCAGCCTTGGACAGGGCTTTGGAAACACCATATATTTT.

V and J are TRBV29-1 and TRBJ1-2; TRBD1 aligns across 8 bases. V lost 6 bases and J lost 4; bases outside the gene matches: 10. Germline V gives CDR1 SQVTM, CDR2 ANQGSEA. CDR3 size: 14 residues. The CDR3 reads CSVQQPDRGYGYTF. Written as DNA, the CDR3 is TGCAGCGTCCAACAACCTGACAGGGGCTATGGCTACACCTTC. Full variable domain (missing parts from reference TRBV29-1 and TRBJ1-2): SAVISQKPSRDICQRGTSLTIQCQVDSQVTMMFWYRQQPGQSLTLIATANQGSEATYESGFVIDKFPISRPNLTFSTLTVSNMSPEDSSIYLCSVQQPDRGYGYTFGSGTRLTVV.

V gene TRBV18 combines with J gene TRBJ1-1; D remains unclear. The V and J ends lost 2 bases and 6 bases respectively, with 13 bases between them. Looked up from germline, CDR1 is KGHSH and CDR2 is LQKENI. The CDR3 contains 14 residues. CDR3 DNA sequence: TGTGCCAGCTCACCAAAGTCCGGGGTACCTGAAGCTTTCTTT. It encodes CASSPKSGVPEAFF.

V is TRBV11-2 and J is TRBJ1-4; no clear D gene. Germline V gives CDR1 SGHAT, CDR2 FQNNGV. The CDR3 contains 15 residues. Trimming shortened V by 2 bases and J by 4 bases, and 11 bases separated the two germline ends. Written as DNA, the CDR3 is TGTGCCAGCAGCTTACAGCCGGGGTATAATGAAAAACTGTTTTTT. This gives the protein CASSLQPGYNEKLFF.

The rearrangement uses TRBV6-5 and TRBJ1-1; perhaps TRBD1 as D (6 bases). The length of the CDR3 is 14 residues. Germline V gene data show CDR1 as MNHEY and CDR2 as SVGAGI. The V end was cut by 6 bases, the J end by 1 base, with 12 bases between. CDR3 amino acids: CASRAGDGNTEAFF. The CDR3 bases are TGTGCCAGCAGGGCAGGGGACGGGAACACTGAAGCTTTCTTT.

Here the CDR3 DNA reads TGTGCCAGCAGCTTGCCGGGACAGGGGAATGAAAAACTGTTTTTT. Its protein product is CASSLPGQGNEKLFF. This rearrangement joins TRBV7-2 to TRBJ1-4, with TRBD1 matching 10 bases. The CDR3 has 15 residues. J lost 5 bases, V lost 3 bases, and 3 bases had no gene match. The germline gives CDR1 SGHTA, CDR2 FQGNSA.

The gene calls are TRBV24-1 and TRBJ2-3, with a tentative D call TRBD1 (5 bases). Trimming removed 3 bases at V and 3 bases at J, with 12 bases between. Germline V CDR1 and CDR2: KGHDR, SFDVKD. CDR3 length equals 15 residues. CDR3 sequence: CATSDPQQGTDTQYF. The CDR3 bases are TGTGCCACCAGTGATCCTCAGCAGGGTACAGATACGCAGTATTTT.

The chain is built from TRBV5-6 and TRBJ1-2, with unresolved D. This CDR3 contains 16 residues. Germline assignment: CDR1 SGHDT and CDR2 YYEEEE. V lost 6 bases and J 4 bases, leaving 22 bases between the germline ends. For the CDR3, the DNA is TGTGCCAGCAACCTCCGACAAGGTCAGCCACTCTATGGCTACACCTTC. It translates to CASNLRQGQPLYGYTF.

J is TRBJ1-2 and V is TRBV19, with 10 nucleotides matching TRBD1. This CDR3 region has 17 residues. Germline V gene sequence: CDR1 LNHDA, CDR2 SQIVND (reference sequence). V gave up 7 bases and J gave up 4 bases; unmatched junction bases: 15. The CDR3 loop reads CASNYGTGVSGPYGYTF. CDR3 coding DNA: TGTGCCAGTAATTACGGGACAGGGGTCTCCGGTCCCTATGGCTACACCTTC.

Only a few counts were recorded for this clone. The chain links TRBV4-2 to TRBJ1-1, with TRBD1 matching 7 bases. Trimming took 3 bases from V and 1 from J; bases not matched to a gene: 5. Germline CDR1 LGHNA, CDR2 YNFKEQ. The CDR3 is 15 amino acids. This CDR3 reads CASSQSRTGNTEAFF. CDR3 sequence (DNA): TGTGCCAGCAGCCAGTCTAGGACAGGGAACACTGAAGCTTTCTTT.

The CDR3 DNA reads TGCGCCAGCAGCCGTGCCACTCAGGGGGATCGGGGCTACACCTTC. Its protein is CASSRATQGDRGYTF. The rearrangement links TRBV5-1 to TRBJ1-2, with TRBD1 matching over 7 bases. Germline CDR1 SGHRS, CDR2 YFSETQ. The CDR3 has 15 residues. V shed 4 bases and J 8 bases; nucleotides not matched to a gene: 14.

This rearrangement joins TRBV11-2 to TRBJ2-7; tentatively, D is TRBD1 (5 bases). The germline V gene encodes CDR1 SGHAT and CDR2 FQNNGV. Trimming shortened V by 0 bases and J by 1 base, and 13 bases separated the two germline ends. The CDR3 is made up of 16 amino acids. CDR3 region: CASSLDFRVISYEQYF. The CDR3 nucleotides are TGTGCCAGCAGCTTAGATTTCAGGGTGATATCCTACGAGCAGTACTTC.